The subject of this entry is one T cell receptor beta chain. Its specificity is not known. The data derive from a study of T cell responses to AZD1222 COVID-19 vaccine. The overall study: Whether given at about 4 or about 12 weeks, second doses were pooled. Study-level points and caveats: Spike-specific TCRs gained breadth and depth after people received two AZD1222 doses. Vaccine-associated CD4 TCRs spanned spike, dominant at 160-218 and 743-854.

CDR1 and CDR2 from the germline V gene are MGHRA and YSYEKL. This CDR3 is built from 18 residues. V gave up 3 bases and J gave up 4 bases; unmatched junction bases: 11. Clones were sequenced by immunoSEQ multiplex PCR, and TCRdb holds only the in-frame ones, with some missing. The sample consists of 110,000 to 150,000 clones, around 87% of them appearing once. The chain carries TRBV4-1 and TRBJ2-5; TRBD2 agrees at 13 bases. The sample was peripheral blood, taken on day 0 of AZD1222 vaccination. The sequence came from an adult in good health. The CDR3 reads CASSHRIRLAGGGETQYF. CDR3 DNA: TGCGCCAGCAGCCACCGGATAAGACTAGCGGGAGGTGGAGAGACCCAGTACTTC.